These 32 T cell receptor beta chains share one sample of origin, sequenced in a study of CD4 and CD8 cells across lung adenocarcinoma regions. One entry per CDR3 protein results from TCRdb running MiXCR on the PCR reads. The sample records 8,200 or so distinct CDR3 sequences, 50% to 65% being singletons. Sequencing was performed on CD8+ T cells from the center of a lung tumor. The source is a female donor with lung adenocarcinoma. The CD4 and CD8 labels of this study may be unreliable.

The rearrangement uses TRBV7-2 and TRBJ2-1; D may correspond to TRBD1 or TRBD2 (5 bases each). From germline, CDR1 is SGHTA and CDR2 FQGNSA. This CDR3 has 16 amino acids. Trimming shortened V by 1 base and J by 0 bases, and 10 bases separated the two germline ends. Here the CDR3 reads CASSLVGTSSYNEQFF. CDR3 nucleotide sequence: TGTGCCAGCAGCTTAGTAGGGACCAGCTCCTACAATGAGCAGTTCTTC. Together with reference TRBV7-2 and TRBJ2-1, the CDR3 gives the full variable domain: GAGVSQSPSNKVTEKGKDVELRCDPISGHTALYWYRQSLGQGLEFLIYFQGNSAPDKSGLPSDRFSAERTGGSVSTLTIQRTQQEDSAVYLCASSLVGTSSYNEQFFGPGTRLTVL.

Regarding this clonotype: Since no conserved phenylalanine or tryptophan closes the CDR3, a read error is the likely cause. The DNA is left out, because the CDR3 cannot be placed on it with certainty; the CDR3 is given as TCRdb lists it. This chain links TRBV7-2 with TRBJ2-3; the table calls TRBD2, which could not be checked here. The CDR3 spans 17 amino acids, including both terminal residues. The germline gives CDR1 SGHTA, CDR2 FQGNSA. The CDR3 region is CASSLAGRGSYEQYFGP.

This clonotype was counted at least ten times. The chain has TRBV27 and TRBJ1-5; the D is unclear. Germline lookup yields CDR1 MNHEY and CDR2 SMNVEV (reference sequence). The CDR3 totals 13 residues. The V gene lost 1 base and the J gene lost 7 bases, with 8 bases spanning the gap. In nucleotides, the CDR3 is TGTGCCAGCAGTTTATGGACGGGGCAGCCCCAGCATTTT. It specifies CASSLWTGQPQHF.

The V call is TRBV9, the J call TRBJ2-1; 8 bases agree with TRBD2. The germline gives CDR1 SGDLS, CDR2 YYNGEE. The CDR3 length is 17 residues. The J segment lost 2 bases and the V segment lost 5 bases, leaving 12 bases of the junction unmatched. The CDR3 here is CASSWKRELGTYNEQFF. The CDR3 nucleotides are TGTGCCAGCAGTTGGAAGCGGGAGCTAGGTACCTACAATGAGCAGTTCTTC. Combining the CDR3 with reference TRBV9 and TRBJ2-1 gives the whole variable domain DSGVTQTPKHLITATGQRVTLRCSPRSGDLSVYWYQQSLDQGLQFLIQYYNGEERAKGNILERFSAQQFPDLHSELNLSSLELGDSALYFCASSWKRELGTYNEQFFGPGTRLTVL.

The sample holds one count of this clonotype. This CDR3 fails to terminate in the conserved phenylalanine or tryptophan, so it likely reflects a read error. The rearrangement joins TRBV7-2 to TRBJ2-7, with 7 bases identical to TRBD1. The CDR3 is made up of 16 amino acids. J gave up 0 bases and V 5 bases, and 10 bases lay outside the gene matches. CDR1 is SGHTA and CDR2 is FQGNSA in the germline V gene. The CDR3 is CASSPSTGFSSYEQYL. CDR3 in DNA: TGTGCCAGCAGCCCCTCGACAGGGTTCAGCTCCTACGAGCAGTACTTA.

A remark on this clonotype: At one end, the junction sequence differs from germline, possibly due to a read error. The CDR3 loop is CPSRFFGGRGTDTQYF. In DNA, the CDR3 is TGTCCCAGCCGCTTCTTTGGGGGGAGAGGCACAGACACGCAGTACTTC. V and J are TRBV27 and TRBJ2-4; TRBD2 is a possible D gene (6 bases). The CDR3 consists of 16 residues. Germline lookup yields CDR1 MNHEY and CDR2 SMNVEV (reference sequence).

In its sample, this clonotype was seen a few times. The genes are TRBV7-2 and TRBJ2-1; the D gene is possibly TRBD2 (6 bases). The CDR3 loop spans 14 amino acids. CDR1 is SGHTA and CDR2 is FQGNSA in the germline V gene. Between the trimmed V and J ends, which lost 5 bases and 3 bases, there was a span of 11 bases. The DNA of the CDR3 is TGTGCCAGCAGCAGGGGACTCGGCTACAATGAGCAGTTCTTC. Its protein is CASSRGLGYNEQFF.

In regard to this clonotype: The junction does not match germline at one end; this may be a read error. The chain employs TRBV27 and TRBJ2-5; 8 bases agree with TRBD2. This CDR3 region has 14 residues. Germline lookup yields CDR1 MNHEY and CDR2 SMNVEV (reference sequence). The CDR3 region is CAGSGGRDKDTQYF. In nucleotides, the CDR3 is TGTGCGGGGAGCGGGGGCCGTGACAAAGACACCCAGTACTTC.

With respect to this clonotype: A read error may account for a junction end that differs from germline. This rearrangement joins TRBV7-3 to TRBJ2-2, with a possible D match to TRBD2 (8 bases). The CDR3 has 16 amino acids. Germline-derived CDR1 and CDR2 are SGHTA and FQGTGA. The CDR3 region is CASSSGGDANTGALFF. The CDR3 bases are TGTGCCAGCAGCTCGGGGGGGGATGCGAACACAGGGGCGCTGTTTTTT.

The V and J genes are TRBV6-1 and TRBJ2-4, with 8 bases aligning to TRBD2. CDR1 and CDR2 (germline): MNHNS, SASEGT. CDR3 size: 14 residues. V was pared by 11 bases and J by 13 bases, with 19 bases of the junction left unmatched. For the CDR3, the DNA is TGTGCCGGCAACCAGGGACTAGACCAAAACACCCAGTACTTC. This translates into CAGNQGLDQNTQYF.

This clonotype is categorized as medium-sized. The chain recombines TRBV12-3 or TRBV12-4 with TRBJ2-1, with 12 bases aligning to TRBD2. The J call is doubtful: the DNA matches TRBJ2-7 better. CDR3 length equals 16 residues. CDR3 sequence reads: CASSLSPSGGANEQYF. CDR3 nucleotides: TGTGCCAGCAGTTTATCCCCTAGCGGGGGGGCAAATGAGCAGTACTTC.

About this clonotype: At one of its ends the junction is not consistent with the germline gene, which may arise from a read error. The chain has TRBV7-2 and TRBJ2-6; maybe TRBD2 (7 bases). Germline CDR1 and CDR2: SGHTA and FQGNSA. The CDR3 length is 11 residues. The CDR3 nucleotides are TGTGACAGCGGGTTCACAGGGAGGGAGTTCTTC. Translated, it gives CDSGFTGREFF.

Details on this clonotype: At one boundary the junction diverges from the germline segment, which might be a read error. V gene TRBV10-3 combines with J gene TRBJ2-5, with D perhaps assigned TRBD1 or TRBD2 (6 bases each). The CDR3 runs to 15 residues. Germline values: CDR1 ENHRY, CDR2 SYGVKD. CDR3 nucleotides: TGTGCCGGGGGGACTGGGGGCCGTGGGCCAGAGACCCAGTATTTC. Encoded protein: CAGGTGGRGPETQYF.

This clonotype qualifies as medium-sized. The chain joins TRBV6-6 to TRBJ2-2; possible D gene TRBD1, 6 bases. This CDR3 region has 13 residues. V lost 7 bases and J lost 5, with 11 bases in between. Germline V gene data show CDR1 as MNHNY and CDR2 as SVGAGI (reference sequence). CDR3 in DNA: TGTGCCAGCAAACTACAGGGTACCGGGGAGCTGTTTTTT. It translates to CASKLQGTGELFF.

The V and J genes are TRBV7-2 and TRBJ2-7; tentative D call: TRBD1 (7 bases). The CDR3 extends over 15 amino acids. The V end lost 4 bases, the J end lost 6 bases, and 19 bases lay between the germline ends. Germline V gene sequence: CDR1 SGHTA, CDR2 FQGNSA. DNA of the CDR3: TGTGCCAGCAGCTCGCGATCCGTCAGGGGGGTCGAGCAGTACTTC. Translating gives CASSSRSVRGVEQYF.

The V gene is TRBV7-2, the J gene TRBJ1-2; D gene uncertain. V gave up 4 bases and J gave up 6 bases, with 18 bases separating them. Germline assignment: CDR1 SGHTA and CDR2 FQGNSA. There are 15 residues in the CDR3. As DNA, the CDR3 is TGTGCCAGCAGCTCCCGAATACGCCACGGGAATGGCTACACCTTC. This translates into CASSSRIRHGNGYTF.

The table lists this clonotype with a few counts. This rearrangement joins TRBV6-2 or TRBV6-3 to TRBJ2-3, with 9 bases matching TRBD2. CDR3 length: 15 amino acids. Germline V gene data show CDR1 as MNHEY and CDR2 as SVGEGT. Trimming took 0 bases from V and 4 from J; bases not matched to a gene: 2. Here the CDR3 DNA reads TGTGCCAGCAGTTACTCTAGCGGGAGAGCAGATACGCAGTATTTT. Its translation: CASSYSSGRADTQYF.

This clonotype was found many times. The rearrangement links TRBV7-2 to TRBJ2-3; the D gene is possibly TRBD2 (6 bases). The germline V gene has CDR1 SGHTA and CDR2 FQGNSA. The CDR3 is made up of 14 amino acids. V was cut by 3 bases and J by 3 bases, with 10 bases left in between. CDR3 DNA sequence: TGTGCCAGCAGCTTGGTCGGGAGAACAGATACGCAGTATTTT. Translation: CASSLVGRTDTQYF.

By its share, this clonotype is large. The CDR3 loop reads CASRPDRSYEQYF. Written as DNA, the CDR3 is TGTGCCAGCAGACCAGACAGGAGCTACGAGCAGTACTTC. V usage is TRBV7-9 and J usage is TRBJ2-7, with D maybe TRBD1 (6 bases). V lost 6 bases to trimming and J lost 3 bases, with 12 bases between them. The length of the CDR3 is 13 residues. Germline V gene sequence: CDR1 SEHNR, CDR2 FQNEAQ (reference sequence).

This clonotype was picked up a small number of times. The chain recombines TRBV6-5 with TRBJ1-6; D is unclear. The germline gives CDR1 MNHEY, CDR2 SVGAGI. The CDR3 has 18 amino acids. V lost 0 bases, J lost 3 bases, and 15 bases lay in between. CDR3 loop: CASSYSNDGRIYNSPLHF. For the CDR3, the DNA is TGTGCCAGCAGTTACTCGAATGACGGAAGGATCTATAATTCACCCCTCCACTTT.

V is TRBV19 and J is TRBJ2-6; D ambiguous. This CDR3 comprises 16 residues. The germline V gene encodes CDR1 LNHDA and CDR2 SQIVND (reference sequence). Trimming stripped 4 bases from V and 0 bases from J, with 10 bases between. In DNA, the CDR3 is TGTGCCAGTAGTAGCCATCTGACCTCTGGGGCCAACGTCCTGACTTTC. This encodes CASSSHLTSGANVLTF.

This clonotype was observed many times. The chain uses TRBV6-5 and TRBJ2-5; 8 bases match TRBD2. Germline V lookup: CDR1 MNHEY, CDR2 SVGAGI. Trimming took 4 bases from V and 0 from J; bases not matched to a gene: 10. The CDR3 is 17 amino acids. The DNA for the CDR3 is TGTGCCAGCAGTTCGTACTCCGGGGGGGGATACCAAGAGACCCAGTACTTC. It translates to CASSSYSGGGYQETQYF.

As concerns this clonotype: Its ends do not fully match the called genes, so a read error is possible. V gene TRBV7-2 combines with J gene TRBJ2-6; D call uncertain. CDR1 is SGHTA and CDR2 is FQGNSA in the germline V gene. The CDR3 consists of 16 residues. This chain's CDR3 is CASTRTPLSGSNVQYF. Written as DNA, the CDR3 is TGTGCCAGTACAAGGACCCCTCTCTCTGGCTCCAACGTGCAGTATTTC. The whole variable domain, remainder taken from reference TRBV7-2 and TRBJ2-6, is GAGVSQSPSNKVTEKGKDVELRCDPISGHTALYWYRQSLGQGLEFLIYFQGNSAPDKSGLPSDRFSAERTGGSVSTLTIQRTQQEDSAVYLCASTRTPLSGSNVQYFGAGSRLTVL.

Points on this clonotype: This may arise from a read error, as a much more abundant clone is one base away. The chain uses TRBV6-1 and TRBJ1-5; perhaps TRBD1 as D (5 bases). Germline V gene lookup returns CDR1 MNHNS and CDR2 SASEGT. The CDR3 is 16 amino acids. The CDR3 reads CASSDGQAGRFQPHHF. The CDR3 DNA reads TGTGCCAGCAGTGACGGTCAGGCAGGGCGTTTTCAGCCCCACCATTTT.

Regarding this clonotype: An end of the junction does not agree with germline; a read error may underlie this. This chain joins TRBV12-3 or TRBV12-4 and TRBJ2-5, with a possible D match to TRBD1 (6 bases). CDR3 length equals 16 residues. CDR3 in amino acids: CASRHGMGAEGKAQTF. The CDR3 DNA reads TGTGCCAGCAGACACGGTATGGGGGCTGAGGGAAAGGCCCAGACTTTC.

About this clonotype itself: This CDR3 fails to terminate in the conserved phenylalanine or tryptophan, so it likely reflects a read error. The DNA is omitted, as the CDR3 cannot be located on it reliably, and the CDR3 follows TCRdb's listing. The chain employs TRBV10-3 and TRBJ1-1; the table gives TRBD1 as D, unverified against the DNA. Germline V lookup: CDR1 ENHRY, CDR2 SYGVKD. The CDR3 spans 15 amino acids, including both terminal residues. CDR3 sequence reads: CAIGVEGGMSSSSGQ.

This chain joins TRBV18 and TRBJ2-5, with TRBD2 matching over 10 bases. The germline gives CDR1 KGHSH, CDR2 LQKENI. This CDR3 spans 18 amino acids. V shed 3 bases and J 11 bases; nucleotides not matched to a gene: 21. CDR3 in DNA: TGTGCCAGCTCACCGTTTGCTAGCGGGGGCCCATCCTACAATGAGCAGTACTTC. This sequence encodes CASSPFASGGPSYNEQYF.

J is TRBJ2-3 and V is TRBV11-2; TRBD2 might be the D (5 bases). This CDR3 comprises 12 residues. V lost 5 bases and J 11 bases, leaving 14 bases between the germline ends. Germline assignment: CDR1 SGHAT and CDR2 FQNNGV. The CDR3 sequence is CASSRPPREQYF. The CDR3 DNA follows: TGTGCCAGCAGCCGACCCCCCCGGGAGCAGTATTTT.

With regard to this clonotype: With a much larger clone just one base away, this may be a read error. The rearrangement links TRBV6-4 to TRBJ2-3; D possibly corresponds to TRBD2 (6 bases). The CDR3 has 15 amino acids. Germline V lookup: CDR1 MRHNA, CDR2 SNTAGT. The CDR3 sequence is CASGDGRGASDTQYF. The CDR3 DNA follows: TGTGCCAGCGGTGACGGGCGCGGGGCTTCAGATACGCAGTATTTT.

For this clonotype: The junction and the germline gene differ at one end; a read error may be behind it. The chain has TRBV11-1 and TRBJ2-3; D is perhaps TRBD1 or TRBD2 (5 bases each). The CDR3 is 15 residues long. CDR1 is SGHAT, CDR2 FQDESV, per germline (reference sequence). In DNA, the CDR3 is TGTGCCAGCGGCTTGGGGGTGCCAGCCGCAGATATTCAGTATTTC. Translation: CASGLGVPAADIQYF.

This clonotype rates as large (0.1 to 1%). The V gene is TRBV12-3 or TRBV12-4, the J gene TRBJ2-5; D not resolved. With 7 bases removed from V and 5 bases from J, the gap between germline ends came to 11 bases. There are 12 residues in the CDR3. The CDR3 sequence: CASKGPGETQYF. The CDR3, as DNA: TGTGCCAGCAAGGGTCCTGGGGAGACCCAGTACTTC.

This rearrangement joins TRBV19 to TRBJ2-3, with 10 bases that match TRBD2. This CDR3 has 15 amino acids. Germline assignment: CDR1 LNHDA and CDR2 SQIVND (reference sequence). After removal of 5 bases from V and 8 bases from J, the junction contained 10 bases not matched to a gene. The CDR3 coding sequence is TGTGCCAGTAGTGCCGAGCGGGGGGGAATGGGTACGCAGTATTTT. This gives the protein CASSAERGGMGTQYF.